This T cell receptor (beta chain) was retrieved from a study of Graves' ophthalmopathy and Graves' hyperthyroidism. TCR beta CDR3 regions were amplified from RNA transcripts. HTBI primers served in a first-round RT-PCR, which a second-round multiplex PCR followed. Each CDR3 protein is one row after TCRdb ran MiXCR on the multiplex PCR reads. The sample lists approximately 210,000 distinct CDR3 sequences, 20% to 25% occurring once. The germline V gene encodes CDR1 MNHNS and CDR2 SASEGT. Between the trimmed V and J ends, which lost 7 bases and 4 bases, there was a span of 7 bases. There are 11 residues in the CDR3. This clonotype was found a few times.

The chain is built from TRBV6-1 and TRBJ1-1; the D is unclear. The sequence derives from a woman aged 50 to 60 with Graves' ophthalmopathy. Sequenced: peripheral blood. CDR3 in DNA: TGTGCCAGCACGGCAGGCACTGAAGCTTTCTTT. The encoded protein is CASTAGTEAFF.